This T cell receptor beta chain was documented in a study of radiation and T cells in renal cell carcinoma. The study, taken as a whole, reports: Top 100 clonotypes averaged about 50% in irradiated versus about 43% in nephrectomy-only tumors.

Indicated treatment: treatment-naive control, cytoreductive nephrectomy. Treatment-naive patients without radiation supplied the control tumors at nephrectomy. Sequenced control tumors were from around 10 males and 4 females, median age around 61. Turning to this clone: The target antigen is unknown.

Using immunoSEQ multiplex PCR, the repertoire was profiled, and TCRdb retains in-frame clones only, with some absent. The sample lists about 24,000 clones, nearly 60% occurring once. Trimming removed 2 bases at V and 1 base at J, with 2 bases between. The CDR3 is 12 residues long. The germline gives CDR1 SNHLY, CDR2 FYNNEI. The clonotype was recovered from a man aged 35 to 55 with renal cell carcinoma. The rearrangement joins TRBV2 to TRBJ1-1, with D unresolved. The sample in question was tumor tissue, obtained from a patient whose treatment was nephrectomy without radiotherapy. The CDR3 sequence: CASSERNTEAFF. The CDR3 DNA reads TGTGCCAGCAGTGAACGGAACACTGAAGCTTTCTTT.